A selection of T cell receptor beta chains follows, all from one sample in a study of T-cell memory formation after mild COVID-19. TCRdb analysed the 5' RACE reads with MiXCR anew, one entry per CDR3 protein. The sample has about 200,000 distinct CDR3 sequences; about 18% are singletons. Source material: PBMCs or a T cell subset sorted from them (not recorded which). The receptor source for this set is an adult woman who had mild COVID-19 (a few samples of this study predate the infection). Cell type and time point are not known. Both conserved end residues are part of each CDR3. Fields, in order: J gene, D gene, V gene, clone size, CDR3 DNA, CDR3 protein. A D gene is named only where the DNA matches it firmly. Only part of the rows carry a size: once, few, many, or a class if the clone is expanded.

>TRBJ2-5|TRBD2|TRBV7-7|-
TGTGCTAGCAGCTTAGATCTAGCGGGAGGGGAGACCCAGTACTTC
CASSLDLAGGETQYF
>TRBJ1-5|TRBD1|TRBV12-3/TRBV12-4|many
TGTGCCAGCAGTTTAGGACAGGGTAATCAGCCCCAGCATTTT
CASSLGQGNQPQHF
>TRBJ1-1|-|TRBV5-1|few
TGCGCCAGCAACCTACAGGCATCGGACACTGAAGCTTTCTTT
CASNLQASDTEAFF
>TRBJ1-2|-|TRBV20-1|-
TGCAGTGCTCCTACCGGGAGGGGAGACTATGGCTACACCTTC
CSAPTGRGDYGYTF
>TRBJ2-7|-|TRBV7-2|few
TGTGCCAGCAGCTTAATTGGCAGCCAATCCTACGAGCAGTACTTC
CASSLIGSQSYEQYF
>TRBJ1-1|-|TRBV18|-
TGTGCCAGCTCAGCAGGGGCTGCCGGCACTGAAGCTTTCTTT
CASSAGAAGTEAFF
>TRBJ1-4|TRBD1|TRBV20-1|-
TGCAGTGCTAGAGGAGGGGGCAGGGTCGATGAAAAACTGTTTTTT
CSARGGGRVDEKLFF
>TRBJ2-2|-|TRBV12-3/TRBV12-4|many
TGTGCCAGCAGTTTCGTCAGGGGCTACACCGGGGAGCTGTTTTTT
CASSFVRGYTGELFF
>TRBJ1-1|-|TRBV11-2|-
TGTGCCAGCAGCAAATTTTCGACCCCAGCTTTCTTT
CASSKFSTPAFF
>TRBJ1-6|-|TRBV7-9|-
TGTGCCAGCAGCTTACGGGAGGGAAATTCACCCCTCCACTTT
CASSLREGNSPLHF
>TRBJ2-3|-|TRBV7-8|-
TGTGCCAGCAGGACCCGGGGCGCTAGCACAGATACGCAGTATTTT
CASRTRGASTDTQYF
>TRBJ1-1|-|TRBV5-6|-
TGTGCCAGCAGCTTAAGTGTGTGGGGGAACACTGAAGCTTTCTTT
CASSLSVWGNTEAFF
>TRBJ1-3|-|TRBV18|few
TGTGCCAGCTCACCCGGGGAAACTTCTGGAAACACCATATATTTT
CASSPGETSGNTIYF
>TRBJ2-1|-|TRBV12-3/TRBV12-4|-
TGTGCCAGCAGCCGGACGGCCTCGGACCAGTTCTTC
CASSRTASDQFF
>TRBJ2-1|-|TRBV24-1|few
TGTGCCACCAGTGGCCAGGTCCTACCCAATGAGCAGTTCTTC
CATSGQVLPNEQFF
>TRBJ1-5|TRBD1|TRBV20-1|-
TGCAGTGCTAGACTGGACAGGGGGGGTCAGCCCCAGCATTTT
CSARLDRGGQPQHF
>TRBJ1-1|TRBD1|TRBV19|-
TGTGCCAGTAGTATTCCCGGGACAGGGGGATGGACTGAAGCTTTCTTT
CASSIPGTGGWTEAFF
>TRBJ1-5|-|TRBV5-1|-
TGCGCCAGCAGCGCGGACGGATATAGCAATCAGCCCCAGCATTTT
CASSADGYSNQPQHF
>TRBJ2-5|-|TRBV2|few
TGTGCCAGCAGTTTCCGGGACGGTAAAGAGACCCAGTACTTC
CASSFRDGKETQYF
>TRBJ2-3|-|TRBV30|few
TGTGCCTGGAGGGACACAGGAACAGATACGCAGTATTTT
CAWRDTGTDTQYF
>TRBJ1-4|TRBD1|TRBV5-1|-
TGCGCCAGCAGCTTGAAGGGACAGGATGAAAAACTGTTTTTT
CASSLKGQDEKLFF
>TRBJ2-7|-|TRBV10-3|few
TGTGCCATCAGTGACCCCTTAATCTACGAGCAGTACTTC
CAISDPLIYEQYF
>TRBJ2-3|-|TRBV4-2|-
TGTGCCAGCAGCCAAGATGGACAGCGGGGCACAGATACGCAGTATTTT
CASSQDGQRGTDTQYF
>TRBJ2-1|TRBD2|TRBV5-1|few
TGCGCCAGCAGCTTTTTCGCGGGGGACAATGAGCAGTTCTTC
CASSFFAGDNEQFF
>TRBJ2-7|TRBD1|TRBV15|many
TGTGCCACCAGCAGATCACCTCGAGGGACAGTGGGACGGGAGCAGTACTTC
CATSRSPRGTVGREQYF
>TRBJ1-3|TRBD1|TRBV29-1|few
TGCAGCGTTGAAGATGTTAACAGGGGGACTTCTGGAAACACCATATATTTT
CSVEDVNRGTSGNTIYF